This T cell receptor (beta chain) was captured in a study of human T cells and chemical hapten exposure. Study in general: Subjects had 2% DPC placed on roughly 2 cm by roughly 2 cm of upper inner arm skin for sensitization. There were per-sample TCR yield variations, arising mainly from small pooled library volume differences.

The sample's time point: patch test 2, 6 weeks after DPC sensitization. The treatment is: therapeutic diphenylcyclopropenone sensitization with weekly scalp DPC. Alopecia patients deemed DPC-suitable, aged 18 to 70, excluding pregnancy. One entry per CDR3 protein, called by TCRdb with MiXCR from the RACE reads. Among 360,000 or so distinct CDR3 sequences listed, over 6% were seen once. This clonotype was detected a few times. V was clipped by 0 bases and J by 4 bases, with 19 bases between them. CDR3 length equals 17 residues. The sample here was whole blood, taken in connection with sensitization to the hapten diphenylcyclopropenone (DPC). The clonotype comes from a woman between 18 and 29 years old with alopecia areata. Some clones in this sample may be carry-over from other donors' samples. The V and J genes are TRBV5-3 and TRBJ1-1; D is ambiguous. TRBV5-3 is noted as an ORF with a role that remains uncertain. CDR3 DNA: TGTGCCAGAAGCTTGGAGGGAGGCTTGGATGGGTGCACTGAAGCTTTCTTT. As protein: CARSLEGGLDGCTEAFF.